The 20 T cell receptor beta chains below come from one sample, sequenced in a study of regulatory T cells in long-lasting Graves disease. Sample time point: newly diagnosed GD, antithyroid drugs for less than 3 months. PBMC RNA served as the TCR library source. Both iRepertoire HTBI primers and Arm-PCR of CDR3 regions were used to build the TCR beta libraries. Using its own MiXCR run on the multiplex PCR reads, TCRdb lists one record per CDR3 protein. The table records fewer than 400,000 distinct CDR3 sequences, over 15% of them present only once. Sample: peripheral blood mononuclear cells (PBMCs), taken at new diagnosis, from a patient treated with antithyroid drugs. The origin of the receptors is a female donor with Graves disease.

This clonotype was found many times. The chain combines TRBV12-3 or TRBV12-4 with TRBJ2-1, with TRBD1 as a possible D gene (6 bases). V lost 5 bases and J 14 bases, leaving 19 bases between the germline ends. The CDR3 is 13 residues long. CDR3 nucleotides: TGTGCCAGCAGTCCGAGTGAGGCAGGGGAAAAGTTCTTC. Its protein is CASSPSEAGEKFF.

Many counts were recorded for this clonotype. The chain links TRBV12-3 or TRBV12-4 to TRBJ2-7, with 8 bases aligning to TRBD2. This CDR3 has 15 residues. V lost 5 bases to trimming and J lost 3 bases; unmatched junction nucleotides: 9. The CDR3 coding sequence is TGTGCCAGCAGTCCCAGCGGGAGACTAGGCTACGAGCAGTACTTC. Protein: CASSPSGRLGYEQYF.

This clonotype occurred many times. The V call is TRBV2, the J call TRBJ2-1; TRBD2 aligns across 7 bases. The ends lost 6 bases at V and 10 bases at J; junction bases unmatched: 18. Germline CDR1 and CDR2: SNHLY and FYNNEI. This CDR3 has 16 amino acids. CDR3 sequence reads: CASRIGLTGGRREQFF. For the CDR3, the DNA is TGTGCCAGCAGAATCGGACTAACGGGAGGACGACGGGAGCAGTTCTTC.

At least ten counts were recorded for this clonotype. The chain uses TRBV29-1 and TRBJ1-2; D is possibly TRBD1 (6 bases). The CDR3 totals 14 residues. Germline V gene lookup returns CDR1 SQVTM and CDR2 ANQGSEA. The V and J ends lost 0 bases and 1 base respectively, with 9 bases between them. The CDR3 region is CSVEEGADNYGYTF. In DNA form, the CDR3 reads TGCAGCGTTGAAGAGGGGGCGGATAACTATGGCTACACCTTC.

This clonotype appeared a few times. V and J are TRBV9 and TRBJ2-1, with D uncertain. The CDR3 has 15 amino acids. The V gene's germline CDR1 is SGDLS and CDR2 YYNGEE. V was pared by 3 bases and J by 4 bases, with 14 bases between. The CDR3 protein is CASSASSSLYNEQFF. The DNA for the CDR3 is TGTGCCAGCAGCGCCTCGTCGTCCCTGTACAATGAGCAGTTCTTC.

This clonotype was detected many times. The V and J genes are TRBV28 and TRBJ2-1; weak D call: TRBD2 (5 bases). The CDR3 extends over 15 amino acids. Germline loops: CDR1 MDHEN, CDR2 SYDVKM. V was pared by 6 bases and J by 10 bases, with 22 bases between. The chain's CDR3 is CASRSRGDYLGEQFF. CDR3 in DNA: TGTGCCAGCAGGTCTCGGGGAGACTATCTAGGGGAGCAGTTCTTC.

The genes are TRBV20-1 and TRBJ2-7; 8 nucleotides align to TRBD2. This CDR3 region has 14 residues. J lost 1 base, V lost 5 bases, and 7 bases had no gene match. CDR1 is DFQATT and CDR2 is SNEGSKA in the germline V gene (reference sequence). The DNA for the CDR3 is TGCAGTGCTGAACTAGCGGCACCTTCCTACGAGCAGTACTTC. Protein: CSAELAAPSYEQYF.

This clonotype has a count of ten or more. CDR3 amino acids: CSARDQGAIDNEQFF. CDR3 nucleotide sequence: TGCAGTGCTAGAGATCAGGGGGCAATCGACAATGAGCAGTTCTTC. V and J are TRBV20-1 and TRBJ2-1; 8 bases are shared with TRBD1. The CDR3 runs to 15 residues. Looked up from germline, CDR1 is DFQATT and CDR2 is SNEGSKA (reference sequence). V shed 0 bases and J 5 bases; nucleotides not matched to a gene: 6.

The chain's CDR3 is CASSFSPPPNEQFF. CDR3 in DNA: TGTGCCAGCAGCTTTTCCCCCCCCCCCAATGAGCAGTTCTTC. The chain employs TRBV7-3 and TRBJ2-1; D not certain. CDR3 length: 14 amino acids. CDR1 and CDR2 from the germline V gene are SGHTA and FQGTGA. V was cut by 3 bases and J by 6 bases, with 12 bases left in between.

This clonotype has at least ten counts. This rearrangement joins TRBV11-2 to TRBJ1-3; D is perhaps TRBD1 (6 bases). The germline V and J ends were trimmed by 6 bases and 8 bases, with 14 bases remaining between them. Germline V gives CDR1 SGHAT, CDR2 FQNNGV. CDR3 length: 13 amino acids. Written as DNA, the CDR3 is TGTGCCAGCAGTCAAGACAGGTCCGACACCATATATTTT. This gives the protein CASSQDRSDTIYF. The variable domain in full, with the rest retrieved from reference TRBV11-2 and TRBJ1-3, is EAGVAQSPRYKIIEKRQSVAFWCNPISGHATLYWYQQILGQGPKLLIQFQNNGVVDDSQLPKDRFSAERLKGVDSTLKIQPAKLEDSAVYLCASSQDRSDTIYFGEGSWLTVV.

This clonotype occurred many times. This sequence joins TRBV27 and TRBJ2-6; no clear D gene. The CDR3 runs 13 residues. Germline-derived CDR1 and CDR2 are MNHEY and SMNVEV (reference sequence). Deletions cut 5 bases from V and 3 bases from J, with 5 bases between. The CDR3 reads CASSGFGANVLTF. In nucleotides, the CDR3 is TGTGCCAGCAGTGGTTTTGGGGCCAACGTCCTGACTTTC. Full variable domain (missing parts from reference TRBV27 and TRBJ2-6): EAQVTQNPRYLITVTGKKLTVTCSQNMNHEYMSWYRQDPGLGLRQIYYSMNVEVTDKGDVPEGYKVSRKEKRNFPLILESPSPNQTSLYFCASSGFGANVLTFGAGSRLTVL.

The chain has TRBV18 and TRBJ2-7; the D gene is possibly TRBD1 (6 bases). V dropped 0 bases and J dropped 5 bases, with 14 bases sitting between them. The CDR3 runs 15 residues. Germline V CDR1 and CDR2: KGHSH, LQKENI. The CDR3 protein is CASSPPLGGGNEQYF. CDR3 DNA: TGTGCCAGCTCACCACCCCTAGGGGGTGGAAACGAGCAGTACTTC.

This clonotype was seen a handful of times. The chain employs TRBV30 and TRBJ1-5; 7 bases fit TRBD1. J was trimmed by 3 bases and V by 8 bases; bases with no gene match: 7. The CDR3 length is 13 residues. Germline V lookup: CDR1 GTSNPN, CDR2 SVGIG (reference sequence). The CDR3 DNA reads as TGTGCCGGACGACAGGGCTTCAATCAGCCCCAGCATTTT. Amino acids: CAGRQGFNQPQHF.

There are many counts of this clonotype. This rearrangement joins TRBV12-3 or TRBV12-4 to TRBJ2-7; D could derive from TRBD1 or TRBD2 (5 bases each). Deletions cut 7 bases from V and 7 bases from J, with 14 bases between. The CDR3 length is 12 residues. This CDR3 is CASTEAWGEQYF. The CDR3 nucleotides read TGTGCCAGCACAGAAGCTTGGGGGGAGCAGTACTTC.

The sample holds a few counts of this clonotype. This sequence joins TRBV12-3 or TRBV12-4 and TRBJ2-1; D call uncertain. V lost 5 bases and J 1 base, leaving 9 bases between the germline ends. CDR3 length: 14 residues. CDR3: CASSPNKSYNEQFF. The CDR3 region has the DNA TGTGCCAGCAGTCCCAATAAGTCCTACAATGAGCAGTTCTTC.

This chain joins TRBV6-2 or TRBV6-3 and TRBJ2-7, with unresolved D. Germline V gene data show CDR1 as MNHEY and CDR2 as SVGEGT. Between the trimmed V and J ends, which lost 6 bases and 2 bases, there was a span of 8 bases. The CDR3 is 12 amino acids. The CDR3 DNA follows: TGTGCCAGCAGGGGCACTGCCTACGAGCAGTACTTC. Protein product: CASRGTAYEQYF.

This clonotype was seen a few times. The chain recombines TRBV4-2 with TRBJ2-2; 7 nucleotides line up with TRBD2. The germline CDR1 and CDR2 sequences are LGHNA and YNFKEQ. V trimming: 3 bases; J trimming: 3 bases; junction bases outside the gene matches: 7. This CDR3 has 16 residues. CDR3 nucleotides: TGTGCCAGCAGCCAGGTTAGCGGGCCACACACCGGGGAGCTGTTTTTT. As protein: CASSQVSGPHTGELFF.

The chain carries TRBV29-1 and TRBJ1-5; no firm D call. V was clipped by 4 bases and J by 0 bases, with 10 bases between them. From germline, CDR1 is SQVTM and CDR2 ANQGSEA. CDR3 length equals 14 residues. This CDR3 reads CSVAEWDSNQPQHF. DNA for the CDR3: TGCAGCGTTGCCGAGTGGGATAGCAATCAGCCCCAGCATTTT.

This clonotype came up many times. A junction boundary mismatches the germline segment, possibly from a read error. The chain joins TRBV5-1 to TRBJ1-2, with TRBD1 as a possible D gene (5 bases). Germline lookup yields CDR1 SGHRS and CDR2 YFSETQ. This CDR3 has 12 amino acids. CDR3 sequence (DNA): TGTGCCAGCAGCCCCGGGGGGGATGGCTACACCTTC. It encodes CASSPGGDGYTF.

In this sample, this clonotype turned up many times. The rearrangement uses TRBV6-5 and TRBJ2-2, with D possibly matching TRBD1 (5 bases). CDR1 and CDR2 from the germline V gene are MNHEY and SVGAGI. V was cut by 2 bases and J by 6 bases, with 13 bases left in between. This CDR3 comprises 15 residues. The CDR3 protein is CASSYGAGQSGELFF. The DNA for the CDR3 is TGTGCCAGCAGTTACGGGGCAGGGCAGTCCGGGGAGCTGTTTTTT.